This T cell receptor (beta chain) comes out of a study of Tregs in tolerant kidney transplant recipients. Here immunoSEQ multiplex PCR was the method, and the copy in TCRdb shows in-frame clones only, minus some. Of about 240,000 clones listed, roughly 80% are singletons. Comments on this clone: What it recognizes is unknown.

Study outcomes and limitations: No direct test of biological reproducibility was done here.

Source material: CD4+ T cells from blood. This receptor was obtained from a human donor in good health.

Here the CDR3 reads CASSTGQGPAGYTF. The CDR3 DNA follows: TGTGCCAGCAGTACCGGACAGGGGCCGGCTGGCTACACCTTC. The chain carries TRBV6-6 and TRBJ1-2, with TRBD1 matching over 9 bases. Germline V lookup: CDR1 MNHNY, CDR2 SVGAGI (reference sequence). The J segment lost 7 bases and the V segment lost 5 bases, leaving 8 bases of the junction unmatched. The length of the CDR3 is 14 residues.